The subject of this entry is one TCR beta chain. Germline V CDR1 and CDR2: ENHRY, SYGVKD. This CDR3 contains 13 residues. Between the trimmed V and J ends, which lost 8 bases and 1 base, there was a span of 12 bases. This entry is derived from a study of blood T cell repertoires in COVID-19. The method was immunoSEQ multiplex PCR; TCRdb's version includes in-frame clones alone and lacks a portion of them. The top ten clones hold 15% to 18% of a sample with 250,000 to 300,000 clones, approximately 90% of them seen once. Clinical history as reported by participants underpinned cohort assignment. Cohort 3 recovered donors had two negative PCRs, clearance, or symptom resolution.

V usage is TRBV10-3 and J usage is TRBJ2-7; a possible D gene is TRBD2 (6 bases). This clonotype was obtained from a man between 18 and 35 years old who had recovered from COVID-19. Specimen: PBMCs or T cells enriched from blood (not recorded which). This chain's CDR3 is CAIRGLESYEQYF. The CDR3 region has the DNA TGTGCCATCCGGGGACTGGAGTCCTACGAGCAGTACTTC.